These 4 T cell receptor beta chains originate from one sample sequenced in a study of CD8+CD57+ T cells in acquired aplastic anemia. For CDR3 and TCR beta VDJ profiling, genomic DNA was the template used. One entry per CDR3 protein results from TCRdb running MiXCR on the reads. This sample yields some 410,000 distinct CDR3 sequences, of which about two thirds are seen a single time; 4% belongs to the top ten. Sequencing was carried out using sorted CD4+, CD8+, or CD8+CD57+ T cells (not recorded which) from PBMCs. These TCRs come from a human donor in good health, serving as a control.

The rearrangement links TRBV7-9 to TRBJ2-3, with D perhaps TRBD2 (6 bases). V shed 5 bases and J shed 4 bases, with 13 bases lying between them. The CDR3 is 14 residues long. CDR1 and CDR2 (germline): SEHNR, FQNEAQ (reference sequence). CDR3 protein: CASSPVGGADTQYF. For the CDR3, the DNA is TGTGCCAGCAGCCCGGTGGGGGGTGCAGATACGCAGTATTTT.

CDR3 DNA sequence: TGTGCCAGTAGTGAACAGGCTGTGGGCACTGAAGCTTTCTTT. It translates to CASSEQAVGTEAFF. This rearrangement joins TRBV19 to TRBJ2-1, with D possibly matching TRBD1 (5 bases). The DNA matches TRBJ1-1 better at its end, which makes the J call doubtful. Germline V gene data show CDR1 as LNHDA and CDR2 as SQIVND (reference sequence). The length of the CDR3 is 14 residues.

This clonotype has at least ten counts. V is TRBV29-1 and J is TRBJ2-1; D possibly corresponds to TRBD2 (5 bases). Trimming removed 7 bases at V and 4 bases at J, with 14 bases between. This CDR3 is 13 amino acids long. The germline V gene encodes CDR1 SQVTM and CDR2 ANQGSEA. CDR3 region: CSEHRGGYNEQFF. Written as DNA, the CDR3 is TGCAGCGAGCACCGGGGTGGGTACAATGAGCAGTTCTTC.

Worth noting for this clonotype: A much bigger clone sits one base away, suggesting this may be a read error. The limits of the CDR3 on the DNA are not certain, so only TCRdb's listed CDR3 is given. The J gene is TRBJ1-2, the V gene TRBV10-3; the listed D gene, TRBD1, was not tested against the DNA. The CDR3 contains 17 residues when both ends are counted. CDR1 and CDR2 from the germline V gene are ENHRY and SYGVKD. The CDR3 loop is CASSLWGWRQGNYGCTF.